These T cell receptor beta chains were read from a single sample in a study of Graves' ophthalmopathy and Graves' hyperthyroidism. A single record per CDR3 protein comes from TCRdb applying MiXCR to the multiplex PCR reads. Of about 380,000 distinct CDR3 sequences in the sample, 15% are singletons; the top ten hold 7%. Sequenced: peripheral blood. The receptors derive from a woman younger than 35 with stable Graves' hyperthyroidism. The CDR3 runs from the conserved cysteine through the conserved F or W. The order of the fields is V gene, J gene, D gene, clone size, CDR3 protein, CDR3 DNA. D genes are given only for firm matches. Size is omitted from some rows. Given values are once, few, many or a class for expanded clones.

TRBV28,TRBJ1-2,.,many,CASRDEGNYGYTF,TGTGCCAGCAGGGACGAAGGGAACTATGGCTACACCTTC
TRBV20-1,TRBJ2-7,TRBD1,.,CSAPDRGFLEGDQYF,TGCAGTGCTCCGGACAGGGGTTTCCTTGAGGGGGATCAGTACTTC
TRBV6-5,TRBJ2-5,.,many,CASSYFSRPAQETQYF,TGTGCCAGCAGTTACTTCTCCCGTCCGGCCCAAGAGACCCAGTACTTC
TRBV13,TRBJ2-5,.,few,CASSLVAFGKGAKETQYF,TGTGCCAGCAGCTTAGTAGCGTTCGGGAAAGGGGCCAAAGAGACCCAGTACTTC
TRBV3-1,TRBJ2-7,TRBD1,.,CASSGVLGTGTYEQYF,TGTGCCAGCAGCGGCGTCCTCGGGACAGGGACCTACGAGCAGTACTTC
TRBV12-3/TRBV12-4,TRBJ1-1,.,.,CASSLEGFGTEAFF,TGTGCCAGCAGTTTAGAGGGTTTTGGCACTGAAGCTTTCTTT
TRBV20-1,TRBJ1-5,.,many,CSATREDQPQHF,TGCAGTGCAACTCGGGAGGATCAGCCCCAGCATTTT
TRBV29-1,TRBJ2-7,TRBD2,many,CSVARRGVRDEQYF,TGCAGCGTTGCCAGGCGGGGGGTCAGGGACGAGCAGTACTTC
TRBV18,TRBJ1-5,.,few,CASSSLGAQRGPQHF,TGTGCCAGCTCATCCCTCGGGGCCCAGCGAGGGCCCCAGCATTTT
TRBV19,TRBJ1-1,.,many,CASSWYGTEAFF,TGTGCCAGTAGTTGGTACGGCACTGAAGCTTTCTTT
TRBV11-2,TRBJ2-7,.,.,CASSFVPGITGEQYF,TGTGCCAGCAGCTTTGTTCCGGGAATAACGGGCGAGCAGTACTTC
TRBV6-1,TRBJ1-5,TRBD1,many,CASRPRDRFNQPQHF,TGTGCCAGCAGGCCCCGGGACAGATTCAATCAGCCCCAGCATTTT
TRBV24-1,TRBJ2-2,.,many,CATSEAPGHNTGELFF,TGTGCCACCAGTGAGGCACCGGGACACAACACCGGGGAGCTGTTTTTT
TRBV6-2/TRBV6-3,TRBJ1-1,.,many,CASSRSAVGILNTEAFF,TGTGCCAGCAGCCGTAGTGCGGTTGGGATCCTGAACACTGAAGCTTTCTTT
TRBV6-5,TRBJ1-1,.,many,CASSYSRTPKAFF,TGTGCCAGCAGTTACTCGAGGACGCCTAAAGCTTTCTTT
TRBV12-3/TRBV12-4,TRBJ2-4,.,.,CASSPAGQGVRIQYF,TGTGCCAGCAGTCCGGCGGGGCAGGGGGTTCGGATTCAGTACTTC
TRBV7-8,TRBJ2-2,TRBD1,few,CASSLVFRTGVTGELFF,TGTGCCAGCAGCTTAGTGTTCCGGACAGGGGTCACCGGGGAGCTGTTTTTT
TRBV24-1,TRBJ2-5,.,many,CATSDSRQTRETQYF,TGTGCCACCAGTGACTCTAGACAAACCAGGGAGACCCAGTACTTC
TRBV2,TRBJ1-2,.,.,CASSEVGGAGGYTF,TGTGCCAGCAGTGAAGTAGGAGGGGCGGGTGGCTACACCTTC
TRBV7-2,TRBJ2-2,.,.,CASSAVRLNTGELFF,TGTGCCAGCAGCGCTGTTAGGCTTAACACCGGGGAGCTGTTTTTT
TRBV4-2,TRBJ2-7,.,.,CASSQRLRTAGAYEQYF,TGTGCCAGCAGTCAACGACTTAGGACAGCCGGAGCCTACGAGCAGTACTTC
TRBV11-2,TRBJ1-1,.,many,CASSLEGTPLGTEAFF,TGTGCCAGCAGCTTAGAGGGGACGCCTCTGGGGACTGAAGCTTTCTTT
TRBV19,TRBJ2-7,TRBD1,many,CASSMGQVSYEQYF,TGTGCCAGTAGTATGGGACAGGTTTCCTACGAGCAGTACTTC
TRBV7-9,TRBJ2-4,.,.,CASRGSKGVYF,TGTGCCAGCAGAGGATCTAAAGGGGTATACTTC
TRBV5-1,TRBJ1-1,TRBD1,few,CASSFGRDRVGKAFF,TGCGCCAGCAGCTTCGGACGGGACAGGGTAGGAAAGGCTTTCTTT
TRBV2,TRBJ1-5,.,.,CASSEGLRTQHF,TGTGCCAGCAGCGAGGGACTCCGGACCCAGCATTTT
TRBV6-2/TRBV6-3,TRBJ1-5,.,.,CATRAAEGMGQPQHF,TGTGCCACCAGGGCGGCCGAAGGGATGGGTCAGCCCCAGCATTTT
TRBV29-1,TRBJ2-7,.,few,CSVAETYLYEQYF,TGCAGCGTTGCGGAGACTTACCTATACGAGCAGTACTTC